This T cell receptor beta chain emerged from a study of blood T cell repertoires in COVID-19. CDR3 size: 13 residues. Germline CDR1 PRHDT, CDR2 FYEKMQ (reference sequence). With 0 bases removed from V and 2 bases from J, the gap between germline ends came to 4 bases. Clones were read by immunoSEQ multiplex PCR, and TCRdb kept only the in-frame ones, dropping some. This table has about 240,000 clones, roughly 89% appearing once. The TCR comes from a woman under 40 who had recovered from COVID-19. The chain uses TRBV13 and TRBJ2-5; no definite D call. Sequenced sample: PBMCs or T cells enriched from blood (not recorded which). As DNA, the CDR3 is TGTGCCAGCAGCTTAGGTCCTCAAGAGACCCAGTACTTC. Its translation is CASSLGPQETQYF.